This T cell receptor (beta chain) was profiled in a study of blood T cell repertoires in COVID-19. Study-level information: Sites in the United States, Italy and Spain provided acute and convalescent COVID-19 samples. PBMCs, B-cell-depleted T cells, or T cells were the source of the cDNA or gDNA that made up the material.

In the original workflow: Using reference gene primer amplification, nucleated cell counts were estimated. Libraries were prepared by immunoSEQ multiplex PCR; TCRdb keeps only in-frame clonotypes and omits some of them. V, J and clone size derive from that table, while D and trimming were established from the DNA sequence. The top ten hold more than 3% of the sample, which has 100,000 to 150,000 clones, about 88% seen once. This clone was seen just once. The germline CDR1 and CDR2 sequences are MNHEY and SVGAGI. The V end lost 0 bases, the J end lost 4 bases, and 9 bases lay between the germline ends. The CDR3 covers 15 residues.

J is TRBJ2-2 and V is TRBV6-5, with D possibly being TRBD2 (6 bases). This TCR was sampled from a man aged 50-60 years with active COVID-19. The sequencing sample was made of peripheral blood. The CDR3 reads CASSYSVGGTGELFF. In nucleotides, the CDR3 is TGTGCCAGCAGTTACTCGGTCGGGGGCACCGGGGAGCTGTTTTTT.